A single sample gave rise to the 24 T cell receptor beta chains below, sequenced in a study of metastatic and nonmetastatic thyroid tumors. Treatment of any kind had been given to no patient before thyroid surgery. Using MiXCR, TCRdb reanalyzed the PCR reads. In the table there are tens of thousands of clones, less than 25% of which are singletons. Sequences were obtained from blood. These receptor sequences come from a female donor with papillary thyroid cancer or a benign thyroid nodule (not recorded which). Some clones in this sample may be carry-over from other donors' samples.

This clone appeared many times. The gene calls are TRBV5-1 and TRBJ2-5; D not certain. The germline gives CDR1 SGHRS, CDR2 YFSETQ. This CDR3 comprises 14 residues. Deletions cut 1 base from V and 1 base from J, with 8 bases between. CDR3 amino acids: CASSLQPSQETQYF. DNA for the CDR3: TGCGCCAGCAGCTTGCAGCCTTCCCAAGAGACCCAGTACTTC.

This clone was counted a few times. A read error may explain this, as a much larger clone is one base away. This rearrangement joins TRBV20-1 to TRBJ1-4; weak D call: TRBD1 (6 bases). The germline CDR1 and CDR2 sequences are DFQATT and SNEGSKA (reference sequence). This CDR3 spans 13 amino acids. Between the trimmed V and J ends, which lost 1 base and 6 bases, there was a span of 9 bases. The CDR3 nucleotides read TGCAGTGCTAGAGGACAGGTTTATGAAAAACTGTTTTTT. It encodes CSARGQVYEKLFF.

This clone was observed at least ten times. The chain is built from TRBV10-3 and TRBJ2-1; 8 nucleotides line up with TRBD2. Germline assignment: CDR1 ENHRY and CDR2 SYGVKD. V dropped 3 bases and J dropped 8; count of bases not matched to a gene: 6. The CDR3 has 14 residues. The CDR3 is CAISDQRESHEQFF. The CDR3 nucleotides read TGTGCCATCAGTGACCAGCGGGAGTCCCATGAGCAGTTCTTC.

Remarks on this clone: The junction departs from the called germline gene at one end, perhaps through a read error. The V gene is TRBV9, the J gene TRBJ2-5; TRBD2 agrees at 8 bases. Germline-derived CDR1 and CDR2 are SGDLS and YYNGEE. There are 16 residues in the CDR3. CDR3 sequence: CVSSVALGAGEETQYF. CDR3 nucleotide sequence: TGTGTCAGCAGCGTAGCCCTCGGAGCGGGAGAAGAGACCCAGTACTTC.

This clone is labeled as medium-sized. The chain combines TRBV6-2 or TRBV6-3 with TRBJ2-1; 11 nucleotides align to TRBD2. V gave up 4 bases and J gave up 8 bases; unmatched junction bases: 4. There are 14 residues in the CDR3. Germline CDR1 reads MNHEY; CDR2 reads SVGEGT. DNA for the CDR3: TGTGCCAGCAGTTCGGGACTAGCGGTCGATGAGCAGTTCTTC. Translation: CASSSGLAVDEQFF.

This clone showed up many times. The chain links TRBV11-3 to TRBJ1-2, with D possibly matching TRBD1 (5 bases). The CDR3 consists of 13 residues. V was pared by 5 bases and J by 8 bases, with 15 bases between. Germline V lookup: CDR1 SGHNT, CDR2 YENEEA. The CDR3 DNA reads as TGTGCCAGCAGCCTGGACCCAGGGATAGGCTACACCTTC. This encodes CASSLDPGIGYTF.

About this clone: A much larger clonotype is one base distant, so this may be a read error. The chain carries TRBV28 and TRBJ1-5, with TRBD1 as a possible D gene (6 bases). In germline, CDR1 is MDHEN, CDR2 SYDVKM. CDR3 length: 16 amino acids. V lost 1 base to trimming and J lost 2 bases, with 12 bases between them. This CDR3 reads CASSLSQGLGNQPQHF. CDR3 bases: TGTGCCAGCAGTTTATCTCAGGGGCTTGGCAATCAGCCCCAGCATTTT.

Here the CDR3 reads CASSSQQGAAYEQYF. The CDR3 DNA is TGTGCCAGCAGCTCACAACAGGGGGCCGCCTACGAGCAGTACTTC. The chain links TRBV7-3 to TRBJ2-7; 9 bases are shared with TRBD1. The length of the CDR3 is 15 residues. CDR1 and CDR2 (germline): SGHTA, FQGTGA. V lost 4 bases, J lost 2 bases, and 6 bases stayed unmatched.

In the case of this clone: The junction shows a germline mismatch at one end, possibly a read error. The chain couples TRBV18 to TRBJ2-2; D is uncertain. The CDR3 totals 12 residues. The germline CDR1 and CDR2 sequences are KGHSH and LQKENI. The CDR3 DNA follows: TGTGCCAGCTCACCACAAACCGTGGAGCTGCTTTTT. Translation gives CASSPQTVELLF.

The chain uses TRBV11-3 and TRBJ2-7; D not certain. Germline loops: CDR1 SGHNT, CDR2 YENEEA. This CDR3 region has 16 residues. The germline V and J ends were trimmed by 5 bases and 2 bases, with 19 bases remaining between them. The CDR3 loop reads CASSPRYVQVAYEQYF. In nucleotides, the CDR3 is TGTGCCAGCAGCCCACGTTATGTCCAGGTGGCCTACGAGCAGTACTTC.

This clone has ten or more counts. A read error may be the cause here, since a much bigger clone is one base away. This chain connects TRBV28 to TRBJ2-1, with TRBD2 matching 9 bases. CDR1 and CDR2 from the germline V gene are MDHEN and SYDVKM. V was clipped by 10 bases and J by 9 bases; unmatched bases: 16. The CDR3 is 15 amino acids. CDR3 amino acids: CANRLTSGLGGEQFF. The CDR3, as DNA: TGTGCCAACAGGTTGACTAGCGGACTGGGGGGTGAGCAGTTCTTC.

This clone was found many times. This rearrangement joins TRBV28 to TRBJ2-4; the D is unclear. CDR3 length: 16 amino acids. Germline values: CDR1 MDHEN, CDR2 SYDVKM. The V gene lost 2 bases and the J gene lost 2 bases, with 13 bases spanning the gap. CDR3 amino acids: CASSLQGRLTKNIQYF. CDR3 nucleotides: TGTGCCAGCAGTTTACAAGGAAGGCTAACCAAAAACATTCAGTACTTC.

At least ten counts were recorded for this clone. The V call is TRBV6-1, the J call TRBJ2-3, with a weak D call TRBD2 (6 bases). CDR1 is MNHNS, CDR2 SASEGT, per germline. This CDR3 region has 14 residues. Trimming shortened V by 6 bases and J by 2 bases, and 12 bases separated the two germline ends. CDR3 loop: CASRTGTSTDTQYF. As DNA, the CDR3 is TGTGCCAGCAGAACCGGGACTTCCACAGATACGCAGTATTTT.

There are a few counts of this clone. The DNA is omitted, as the CDR3 cannot be located on it reliably, and the CDR3 follows TCRdb's listing. The chain combines TRBV2 with TRBJ2-3; the table calls TRBD1, which could not be checked here. Per germline, CDR1 SNHLY and CDR2 FYNNEI. The CDR3 has 14 amino acids, counting both end residues. The CDR3: CASTGTVGLGTQYF.

This clone was counted between two and nine times. The V gene is TRBV6-4, the J gene TRBJ2-7; D unclear. There are 13 residues in the CDR3. Germline CDR1 and CDR2: MRHNA and SNTAGT. Trimming removed 0 bases at V and 7 bases at J, with 10 bases between. For the CDR3, the DNA is TGTGCCAGCAGTGACTCGGACGACGGAGAGCAGTACTTC. Translating gives CASSDSDDGEQYF.

The chain couples TRBV7-8 to TRBJ2-7, with D unclear. The ends were cut back, 5 bases at V and 0 bases at J, with 14 bases in the middle. This CDR3 region has 15 residues. Germline V gene data show CDR1 as SGHVS and CDR2 as FQNEAQ. CDR3 nucleotides: TGTGCCAGCAGCCTCACTGGGCATAGCTCCTACGAGCAGTACTTC. It is translated as CASSLTGHSSYEQYF.

This clone was detected a few times. The rearrangement uses TRBV27 and TRBJ1-5; D ambiguous. V was clipped by 5 bases and J by 2 bases, with 10 bases between them. Per germline, CDR1 MNHEY and CDR2 SMNVEV (reference sequence). The length of the CDR3 is 14 residues. The CDR3 coding sequence is TGTGCCAGCAGTATTAAGGTGGGCAATCAGCCCCAGCATTTT. Translated: CASSIKVGNQPQHF.

On this clone: At one of its ends the junction is not consistent with the germline gene, which may arise from a read error. The chain uses TRBV5-1 and TRBJ1-1; tentatively, D is TRBD1 (5 bases). Germline V gene lookup returns CDR1 SGHRS and CDR2 YFSETQ. The CDR3 runs to 14 residues. The CDR3 nucleotides read TGCGCCAACAGCTTGGGGGGACTGGTTACTGAAGCTTTCTTT. Protein product: CANSLGGLVTEAFF.

This sequence joins TRBV29-1 and TRBJ2-7; 7 bases line up with TRBD1. The ends lost 4 bases at V and 2 bases at J; junction bases unmatched: 8. Germline V CDR1 and CDR2: SQVTM, ANQGSEA. CDR3 size: 14 residues. CDR3 residues: CSVVCVTGPYEQYF. Here the CDR3 DNA reads TGCAGCGTTGTGTGTGTGACAGGGCCCTACGAGCAGTACTTC.

This clone was seen ten or more times. CDR3 nucleotide sequence: TGTGCCAGCAGCCAGGGGACAGGGGTTGGCTACACCTTC. Protein product: CASSQGTGVGYTF. The chain uses TRBV4-2 and TRBJ1-2; 10 bases map to TRBD1. V lost 3 bases and J lost 7; bases outside the gene matches: 2. In germline, CDR1 is LGHNA, CDR2 YNFKEQ. CDR3 length equals 13 residues.

This clone was seen a few times. The genes are TRBV5-8 and TRBJ1-1; D unclear. The V end lost 0 bases, the J end lost 2 bases, and 11 bases lay between the germline ends. The CDR3 runs 15 residues. Germline loops: CDR1 SGHTS, CDR2 YDEGEE. The DNA for the CDR3 is TGTGCCAGCAGCTTGGCCCCCGGGAGAAACACTGAAGCTTTCTTT. Protein product: CASSLAPGRNTEAFF.

This clone was counted at least ten times. The chain links TRBV7-3 to TRBJ1-1; perhaps TRBD1 as D (6 bases). This CDR3 region has 14 residues. Germline lookup yields CDR1 SGHTA and CDR2 FQGTGA. V shed 1 base and J shed 5 bases, with 11 bases lying between them. The CDR3: CASSLRPRGTEAFF. The CDR3 region has the DNA TGTGCCAGCAGCTTAAGGCCAAGGGGGACTGAAGCTTTCTTT.

This chain uses TRBV20-1 with TRBJ2-7; no clear D. The CDR3 contains 12 residues. V lost 3 bases, J lost 4 bases, and 10 bases lay in between. The germline CDR1 and CDR2 sequences are DFQATT and SNEGSKA (reference sequence). Here the CDR3 reads CSARTGRYEQYF. DNA of the CDR3: TGCAGTGCTAGGACGGGCCGTTACGAGCAGTACTTC.

Many counts were recorded for this clone. The sample holds other DNA sequences that translate to the same CDR3. This chain joins TRBV15 and TRBJ1-1, with D possibly being TRBD1 (5 bases). In germline, CDR1 is LNHNV, CDR2 YYDKDF (reference sequence). The CDR3 covers 16 residues. V lost 3 bases and J 1 base, leaving 15 bases between the germline ends. This chain's CDR3 is CATSRDFGTANTEAFF. CDR3 sequence (DNA): TGTGCCACCAGCAGGGACTTCGGGACGGCGAACACTGAAGCTTTCTTT.